This TCR beta chain was identified in a study of human T cells and chemical hapten exposure. In the study overall: Cases of alopecia areata, totalis or universalis occurred in a predominantly female patient group. Study conclusions and caveats: Patch test score showed a positive correlation with PT1 expanded TCR counts. Expanded TCRs produced significantly more large CDR3 similarity clusters than controls did.

Time point indicated: pre-sensitization, week 0. Treatment given: therapeutic diphenylcyclopropenone sensitization with weekly scalp DPC. TCRdb called the RACE reads again in MiXCR, with one record for every CDR3 protein. The sample contains some 400,000 distinct CDR3 sequences, approximately 5.1% of which appear only once. This CDR3 region has 17 residues. Germline V lookup: CDR1 MNHEY, CDR2 SMNVEV (reference sequence). V lost 2 bases to trimming and J lost 2 bases; unmatched junction nucleotides: 11. In regard to this clonotype: Its specificity is unknown.

This clonotype originated in a woman aged 50 to 60 with alopecia areata. Some clones in this sample may be carry-over from other donors' samples. This rearrangement joins TRBV27 to TRBJ2-7; the match to TRBD1 covers 8 bases. Sample: whole blood, taken in connection with sensitization to the hapten diphenylcyclopropenone (DPC). The CDR3 reads CASSLKQTGTGPYEQYF. The DNA of the CDR3 is TGTGCCAGCAGTTTAAAGCAAACCGGGACAGGACCCTACGAGCAGTACTTC.